This entry lists 27 T cell receptor beta chains sequenced from one sample in a study of blood T cell repertoires in COVID-19. The table came from immunoSEQ multiplex PCR; TCRdb's copy has only in-frame clones and leaves some out. The table shows about 86,000 clones, with 70% to 85% occurring only once. Specimen: peripheral blood. All receptors come from a man between 70 and 80 years old with acute or convalescent COVID-19.

Of note for this clone: This may be a read error: a much more frequent sequence differs by one nucleotide. The gene calls are TRBV7-9 and TRBJ1-2; 10 positions agree with TRBD1. V gave up 3 bases and J gave up 2 bases; unmatched junction bases: 0. Germline V gene data show CDR1 as SEHNR and CDR2 as FQNEAQ (reference sequence). The CDR3 sequence is 14 residues long. CDR3 sequence: CASSLGQGNYGYTF. The CDR3 DNA is TGTGCCAGCAGCTTGGGACAGGGGAACTATGGCTACACCTTC.

The J gene is TRBJ2-5, the V gene TRBV6-5; 11 positions match TRBD1. Per the germline V gene, CDR1 is MNHEY and CDR2 is SVGAGI. The CDR3 spans 14 residues. V trimming: 4 bases; J trimming: 10 bases; junction bases outside the gene matches: 8. This chain's CDR3 is CASSWTGGGWGQYF. The CDR3 nucleotides are TGTGCCAGCAGTTGGACAGGGGGCGGTTGGGGCCAGTACTTC.

The rearrangement joins TRBV7-9 to TRBJ2-1; TRBD1 is a possible D gene (6 bases). V lost 11 bases, J lost 0 bases, and 23 bases lay in between. Germline assignment: CDR1 SEHNR and CDR2 FQNEAQ (reference sequence). The CDR3 sequence is 17 residues long. CDR3 sequence: CAGGSRIEWGSYNEQFF. The CDR3 coding sequence is TGTGCCGGGGGCAGTCGAATAGAGTGGGGCTCCTACAATGAGCAGTTCTTC.

The gene calls are TRBV9 and TRBJ1-1; tentative D call: TRBD1 (5 bases). V was pared by 0 bases and J by 4 bases, with 10 bases between. Germline loops: CDR1 SGDLS, CDR2 YYNGEE. The CDR3 runs 14 residues. In nucleotides, the CDR3 is TGTGCCAGCAGCGTAGATGGGGCGAGCACTGAAGCTTTCTTT. This sequence encodes CASSVDGASTEAFF.

This clone appeared once. The rearrangement links TRBV18 to TRBJ1-4; D possibly corresponds to TRBD1 (5 bases). The CDR3 loop spans 19 amino acids. The germline V and J ends were trimmed by 4 bases and 0 bases, with 21 bases remaining between them. Germline V CDR1 and CDR2: KGHSH, LQKENI. For the CDR3, the DNA is TGTGCCAGCTCACTTGGAACGCAGGGCCAGGGTGCAACTAATGAAAAACTGTTTTTT. This sequence encodes CASSLGTQGQGATNEKLFF.

J is TRBJ2-7 and V is TRBV28, with a tentative D call TRBD1 (7 bases). Germline lookup yields CDR1 MDHEN and CDR2 SYDVKM. This CDR3 spans 15 amino acids. V was trimmed by 4 bases and J by 4 bases, leaving 17 bases between them. The DNA for the CDR3 is TGTGCCAGCAGTTCGTCGCAGACAGGGAGGTACGAGCAGTACTTC. Protein sequence: CASSSSQTGRYEQYF.

CDR3 in DNA: TGTGCCAGCAGCTTAGACGGCGGGGGGATTTGGACAGATACGCAGTATTTT. This sequence encodes CASSLDGGGIWTDTQYF. The chain combines TRBV7-9 with TRBJ2-3; 8 bases line up with TRBD2. The CDR3 length is 17 residues. Germline CDR1 and CDR2: SEHNR and FQNEAQ (reference sequence). Trimming removed 1 base from V and 3 bases from J; junction bases left unmatched: 9.

The rearrangement joins TRBV10-3 to TRBJ2-1; perhaps TRBD1 as D (6 bases). The V and J ends lost 3 bases and 6 bases respectively, with 9 bases between them. This CDR3 contains 13 residues. The germline gives CDR1 ENHRY, CDR2 SYGVKD. CDR3 in DNA: TGTGCCATCAGTGAATCAGGGGTCAATGAGCAGTTCTTC. Its protein is CAISESGVNEQFF.

The rearrangement uses TRBV7-2 and TRBJ2-1; a possible D gene is TRBD1 (6 bases). The CDR3 is 18 residues long. V was cut by 4 bases and J by 3 bases, with 22 bases left in between. The germline CDR1 and CDR2 sequences are SGHTA and FQGNSA. CDR3 sequence reads: CASSWGTRTAGFYNEQFF. The CDR3 DNA is TGTGCCAGCAGCTGGGGTACGAGGACAGCCGGGTTCTACAATGAGCAGTTCTTC. Filled out from reference TRBV7-2 and TRBJ2-1, the complete variable domain reads GAGVSQSPSNKVTEKGKDVELRCDPISGHTALYWYRQSLGQGLEFLIYFQGNSAPDKSGLPSDRFSAERTGGSVSTLTIQRTQQEDSAVYLCASSWGTRTAGFYNEQFFGPGTRLTVL.

This rearrangement joins TRBV30 to TRBJ1-2; no reliable D call. This CDR3 has 12 residues. With 2 bases removed from V and 8 bases from J, the gap between germline ends came to 12 bases. CDR1 and CDR2 from the germline V gene are GTSNPN and SVGIG (reference sequence). CDR3 region: CAWSPGVRGYTF. In DNA, the CDR3 is TGTGCCTGGAGTCCGGGAGTGCGAGGCTACACCTTC.

This chain connects TRBV4-1 to TRBJ2-1; 10 bases map to TRBD2. The CDR3 is made up of 15 amino acids. Looked up from germline, CDR1 is MGHRA and CDR2 is YSYEKL. Trimming cost V 4 bases and J 4 bases; bases outside gene matches: 4. CDR3 sequence: CASSLSGGGYNEQFF. The CDR3 DNA follows: TGCGCCAGCAGCCTGAGCGGGGGGGGATACAATGAGCAGTTCTTC.

This clone was recorded only once. The chain carries TRBV3-1 (or the pseudogene TRBV3-2) and TRBJ2-1; 7 bases agree with TRBD1. In germline, CDR1 is LGHDT, CDR2 YNNKEL (reference sequence). The trim removed 5 bases at V and 8 bases at J, leaving 12 bases unmatched. This CDR3 region has 15 residues. CDR3 amino acids: CASSFDRVKGYEQFF. The CDR3, as DNA: TGTGCCAGCAGCTTCGACAGGGTTAAGGGCTATGAGCAGTTCTTC.

V and J are TRBV20-1 and TRBJ2-3, with 11 nucleotides matching TRBD2. V trimming: 3 bases; J trimming: 0 bases; junction bases outside the gene matches: 2. CDR1 and CDR2 from the germline V gene are DFQATT and SNEGSKA (reference sequence). The CDR3 length is 15 residues. The CDR3 protein is CSASSSGGSTDTQYF. CDR3 nucleotide sequence: TGCAGTGCTAGTTCTAGCGGGGGGAGCACAGATACGCAGTATTTT.

This chain connects TRBV2 to TRBJ1-5; D gene ambiguous. This CDR3 has 16 amino acids. Germline CDR1 is SNHLY and CDR2 is FYNNEI. Trimming left V 4 bases short and J 0 bases short, with 13 bases between. The CDR3 sequence is CASSVPPNYSNQPQHF. The DNA for the CDR3 is TGTGCCAGCAGTGTACCCCCGAACTATAGCAATCAGCCCCAGCATTTT.

V is TRBV6-1 and J is TRBJ2-3; D remains unclear. The CDR3 totals 11 residues. The V gene lost 0 bases and the J gene lost 10 bases, with 5 bases spanning the gap. CDR1 is MNHNS, CDR2 SASEGT, per germline. This CDR3 reads CASSEAPAQYF. The CDR3 bases are TGTGCCAGCAGTGAAGCCCCCGCGCAGTATTTT.

This clone has a handful of counts. The CDR3 nucleotides are TGTGCCAGCAGCCTAGCGGGCTATGGCTACACCTTC. This encodes CASSLAGYGYTF. V usage is TRBV28 and J usage is TRBJ1-2; D not resolved. The CDR3 loop spans 12 amino acids. Trimming took 6 bases from V and 4 from J, leaving 9 bases between them. Germline V gene sequence: CDR1 MDHEN, CDR2 SYDVKM.

The sample holds one count of this clone. The rearrangement links TRBV25-1 to TRBJ1-2; a possible D gene is TRBD1 (6 bases). V was pared by 3 bases and J by 7 bases, with 15 bases between. Germline V gene lookup returns CDR1 MGHDK and CDR2 SYGVNS. CDR3 length: 14 residues. The CDR3 DNA reads TGTGCCAGCAGTGATGCGGGGGGCCTGGGTGGCTACACCTTC. This encodes CASSDAGGLGGYTF.

J is TRBJ2-5 and V is TRBV5-1; no clear D gene. This CDR3 region has 12 residues. Germline V gives CDR1 SGHRS, CDR2 YFSETQ. Between the trimmed V and J ends, which lost 1 base and 5 bases, there was a span of 6 bases. CDR3 sequence: CASSLTRETQYF. CDR3 DNA sequence: TGCGCCAGCAGCTTGACGAGGGAGACCCAGTACTTC.

The gene calls are TRBV5-6 and TRBJ1-1; TRBD1 agrees at 9 bases. This CDR3 is 14 amino acids long. Unmatched junction bases numbered 7, after V lost 10 bases and J lost 0 bases. Germline assignment: CDR1 SGHDT and CDR2 YYEEEE. The chain's CDR3 is CAAGQGRMNTEAFF. CDR3 DNA sequence: TGTGCCGCCGGACAGGGGAGAATGAACACTGAAGCTTTCTTT.

The sample holds one count of this clone. This sequence joins TRBV5-4 and TRBJ1-6; D gene uncertain. The CDR3 runs to 15 residues. Trimming removed 0 bases from V and 7 bases from J, with 11 bases in between. Germline V gives CDR1 SGHNT, CDR2 YYREEE (reference sequence). The CDR3 DNA is TGTGCCAGCAGCTTGGCCGCGACGAGGAATTCACCCCTCCACTTT. This sequence encodes CASSLAATRNSPLHF.

This clone was observed a few times. The V and J genes are TRBV19 and TRBJ1-6, with 9 bases matching TRBD1. V was clipped by 7 bases and J by 6 bases; unmatched bases: 7. Per germline, CDR1 LNHDA and CDR2 SQIVND (reference sequence). The CDR3 covers 15 residues. CDR3 residues: CASNDRDRANSPLHF. CDR3 in DNA: TGTGCCAGTAATGACCGGGACAGGGCTAATTCACCCCTCCACTTT.

Only one count was recorded for this clone. The V and J genes are TRBV11-2 and TRBJ2-7, with D perhaps TRBD1 (5 bases). Per the germline V gene, CDR1 is SGHAT and CDR2 is FQNNGV. CDR3 size: 13 residues. V lost 3 bases, J lost 6 bases, and 12 bases lay in between. The DNA for the CDR3 is TGTGCCAGCAGCTTCCAAGGGGCCGGCGAGCAGTACTTC. Its translation: CASSFQGAGEQYF. Together with reference TRBV11-2 and TRBJ2-7, the CDR3 gives the full variable domain: EAGVAQSPRYKIIEKRQSVAFWCNPISGHATLYWYQQILGQGPKLLIQFQNNGVVDDSQLPKDRFSAERLKGVDSTLKIQPAKLEDSAVYLCASSFQGAGEQYFGPGTRLTVT.

The rearrangement links TRBV2 to TRBJ2-7; D perhaps matches TRBD1 (6 bases). This CDR3 has 15 residues. CDR1 and CDR2 (germline): SNHLY, FYNNEI. With 1 base removed from V and 4 bases from J, the gap between germline ends came to 14 bases. For the CDR3, the DNA is TGTGCCAGCAGTGAAGTACAGGGATTCATTTACGAGCAGTACTTC. This codes for CASSEVQGFIYEQYF.

This chain joins TRBV7-6 and TRBJ2-3; 7 nucleotides line up with TRBD1. The CDR3 loop spans 15 amino acids. J was trimmed by 3 bases and V by 6 bases; bases with no gene match: 9. CDR1 is SGHVS and CDR2 is FNYEAQ in the germline V gene. The CDR3 DNA reads as TGTGCCAGCAGTTCCACAGGGGCGCGAACAGATACGCAGTATTTT. It is translated as CASSSTGARTDTQYF. The full variable domain, its missing parts supplied by reference TRBV7-6 and TRBJ2-3, is GAGVSQSPRYKVTKRGQDVALRCDPISGHVSLYWYRQALGQGPEFLTYFNYEAQQDKSGLPNDRFSAERPEGSISTLTIQRTEQRDSAMYRCASSSTGARTDTQYFGPGTRLTVL.

In this sample, this clone turned up once. The rearrangement joins TRBV5-1 to TRBJ2-2, with D perhaps TRBD1 (5 bases). This CDR3 region has 17 residues. Per germline, CDR1 SGHRS and CDR2 YFSETQ. Between the trimmed V and J ends, which lost 0 bases and 2 bases, there was a span of 14 bases. CDR3 sequence (DNA): TGCGCCAGCAGCTTGGGACAGACTTCCCTTAACACCGGGGAGCTGTTTTTT. It yields the protein CASSLGQTSLNTGELFF.

V and J are TRBV15 and TRBJ2-3; 7 bases map to TRBD1. This CDR3 is 15 amino acids long. V was clipped by 1 base and J by 1 base; unmatched bases: 2. CDR1 and CDR2 from the germline V gene are LNHNV and YYDKDF (reference sequence). The CDR3 reads CATSRGGGGTDTQYF. For the CDR3, the DNA is TGTGCCACCAGCAGAGGAGGGGGCGGCACAGATACGCAGTATTTT.

This chain connects TRBV15 to TRBJ1-3; 7 bases align to TRBD1. Germline CDR1 and CDR2: LNHNV and YYDKDF (reference sequence). The junction had 7 bases not matched to a gene; V was cut back by 5 bases and J by 3 bases. The CDR3 sequence is 15 residues long. CDR3: CATSPGQASGNTIYF. Here the CDR3 DNA reads TGTGCCACCAGCCCCGGACAGGCGAGTGGAAACACCATATATTTT.